The 4 T cell receptor beta chains below come from one sample, sequenced in a study of blood T cell repertoires in COVID-19. Sequencing used immunoSEQ multiplex PCR; TCRdb keeps in-frame clones, though not all of them. The data hold 95,000 to 120,000 clones, with about 85% observed a single time. Input material: peripheral blood. The receptors were gathered from a man aged 40-49 years with acute or convalescent COVID-19.

This clone turned up a few times. V is TRBV4-1 and J is TRBJ1-5, with D hard to call. The CDR3 runs 15 residues. Germline V gene data show CDR1 as MGHRA and CDR2 as YSYEKL. V was clipped by 0 bases and J by 3 bases, with 9 bases between them. The CDR3 DNA sequence: TGCGCCAGCAGCCAAGATTTCAGTCTCAATCAGCCCCAGCATTTT. Protein sequence: CASSQDFSLNQPQHF.

CDR3 in amino acids: CASSIGDSSYEQYF. CDR3 nucleotide sequence: TGTGCCAGTAGTATAGGGGACAGCTCCTACGAGCAGTACTTC. This sequence joins TRBV19 and TRBJ2-7, with 7 bases that match TRBD1. CDR3 length equals 14 residues. Germline-derived CDR1 and CDR2 are LNHDA and SQIVND (reference sequence). With 1 base clipped from V and 0 bases from J, the junction kept 0 bases outside the gene matches.

The rearrangement uses TRBV7-9 and TRBJ1-1, with a weak D call TRBD1 (5 bases). V was shortened by 3 bases and J by 5 bases, with 13 bases between the two germline ends. Germline V gene sequence: CDR1 SEHNR, CDR2 FQNEAQ (reference sequence). CDR3 size: 14 residues. This chain's CDR3 is CASSFSGRGTEAFF. The DNA of the CDR3 is TGTGCCAGCAGCTTTTCTGGGAGGGGAACTGAAGCTTTCTTT.

This chain links TRBV7-9 with TRBJ2-3; 9 bases are shared with TRBD1. Germline assignment: CDR1 SEHNR and CDR2 FQNEAQ (reference sequence). Losses at the gene ends were 4 bases for V and 6 bases for J; bases not matched to a gene: 8. The CDR3 spans 15 residues. The chain's CDR3 is CASSSDRGVLDTQYF. In DNA form, the CDR3 reads TGTGCCAGCAGCTCCGACAGGGGGGTCTTGGATACGCAGTATTTT.